This is a list of T cell receptor beta chains from one sample in a study of blood T cells in healthy people across ages. MiXCR, run by TCRdb on the 5' RACE reads, gives a single entry per CDR3 protein. Altogether roughly 800,000 distinct CDR3 sequences are present, about 53% being singletons, with the ten largest covering approximately 41%. Sequencing was performed on blood. Every receptor here comes from a man older than 75 in good health. CDR3s include the opening cysteine and the closing phenylalanine or tryptophan. Fields, in order: V gene, J gene, clone size, D gene, CDR3 DNA, CDR3 protein. The D gene is left open where the match is weak. The size of a clone is reported for some rows only, either as once, few or many, or as a class for expanded clones.

TRBV6-5	TRBJ2-1	-	TRBD2	TGTGCCAGCAGTTACCTGGCGGGAGGACACAATGAGCAGTTCTTC	CASSYLAGGHNEQFF
TRBV29-1	TRBJ2-1	few	-	TGCAGCGTTGAAGTGTCGGGAATCTACAATGAGCAGTTCTTC	CSVEVSGIYNEQFF
TRBV20-1	TRBJ2-7	-	-	TGCAGTGTCTTTGACCTGGGCTCCTACGAGCAGTACTTC	CSVFDLGSYEQYF
TRBV29-1	TRBJ1-1	-	-	TGCAGCGGGGGCAACTGGAGAGGCGGCACTGAAGCTTTCTTT	CSGGNWRGGTEAFF
TRBV10-3	TRBJ1-4	-	-	TGTGCCATCAGCGAGAGATCTGAAAAACTGTTTTTT	CAISERSEKLFF
TRBV11-1	TRBJ2-7	-	-	TGTGCCAGCAGCTTAGAAGTGGGTTCGGGACTCTCCCTCTCTCTCTCCTACGAGCAGTACTTC	CASSLEVGSGLSLSLSYEQYF
TRBV29-1	TRBJ2-6	few	-	TGCAGCGTTGTGGGCTCTGGGGCCAACGTCCTGACTTTC	CSVVGSGANVLTF
TRBV20-1	TRBJ2-5	-	-	TGCAGTGCTAAAGGGGTTCGAGAGACCCAGTACTTC	CSAKGVRETQYF
TRBV20-1	TRBJ2-1	few	TRBD2	TGCAGTGCCAGTCGGGGACTAGATGTCTATGAGCAGTTCTTC	CSASRGLDVYEQFF
TRBV9	TRBJ2-1	-	-	TGTGCCAGCAGCGAACACGGGAATGAGCAGTTCTTC	CASSEHGNEQFF
TRBV20-1	TRBJ2-5	-	-	TGCAGTGCTAGAGATGAAGGGTCACGGGAGACCCAGTACTTC	CSARDEGSRETQYF
TRBV7-2	TRBJ2-1	-	TRBD2	TGTGCCAGCAGCTCCCGGACTAGCGGGAGGAATGAGCAGTTCTTC	CASSSRTSGRNEQFF
TRBV12-3/TRBV12-4	TRBJ1-1	-	-	TGTGCCAGCATTTCACCCAGGGGTCGGACTGAAGCTTTCTTT	CASISPRGRTEAFF
TRBV7-9	TRBJ2-4	-	TRBD1	TGTGCCAGCAGCTTTGGAGACAGGGAAAACATTCAGTACTTC	CASSFGDRENIQYF
TRBV7-2	TRBJ2-3	-	TRBD2	TGTGCCAGCAGCTTAGATGGGCTAGCGGGAGTACCCGCGTATTTT	CASSLDGLAGVPAYF
TRBV3-1	TRBJ2-1	-	-	TGTGCCAGCAGCCAAAGGACAGTCTCCAATGAGCAGTTCTTC	CASSQRTVSNEQFF
TRBV5-1	TRBJ2-7	few	TRBD1	TGCGCCAGCAGCCCCACAGGACAGGGGGTCTACGAGCAGTACTTC	CASSPTGQGVYEQYF
TRBV11-1	TRBJ2-7	-	TRBD2	TGTGCCAGCAGAAGACTAGCGGGCCTTTACGAGCAGTACTTC	CASRRLAGLYEQYF
TRBV5-5	TRBJ2-7	-	TRBD1	TGTGCCAGCAGCCCCCTTTCCGGGACAGGAGCCTACGAGCAGTACTTC	CASSPLSGTGAYEQYF
TRBV5-1	TRBJ1-4	few	-	TGCGCCAGCGGACCGGGCTCAACTAATGAAAAACTGTTTTTT	CASGPGSTNEKLFF
TRBV7-3	TRBJ1-1	-	-	TGTGCCAGCAGCTTGGACGGAAGGACTGAAGCTTTCTTT	CASSLDGRTEAFF
TRBV20-1	TRBJ2-6	few	-	TGCAGTGCTAGAGATAGCCGCGCTGGGGCCAACGTCCTGACTTTC	CSARDSRAGANVLTF
TRBV7-2	TRBJ2-1	few	TRBD2	TGTGCCAGCAGCGTTAGCGGGGGCTCCTACAATGAGCAGTTCTTC	CASSVSGGSYNEQFF
TRBV3-1	TRBJ2-1	few	-	TGTGCCAGCAGCCAAGATCCGGCGACATACAATGAGCAGTTCTTC	CASSQDPATYNEQFF
TRBV19	TRBJ2-7	-	-	TGTGCCAGTAGTAATCTTAAGCACGAGCAGTACTTC	CASSNLKHEQYF
TRBV11-2	TRBJ2-1	-	TRBD2	TGTGCCAGTAGACTAGCGGGAGTTGAGGAGCAGTTCTTC	CASRLAGVEEQFF
TRBV3-1	TRBJ2-4	once	-	TGTGCCAGCAGTGTTGGGTCCCAGCCGGGCATTCAGTACTTC	CASSVGSQPGIQYF
TRBV7-9	TRBJ2-7	-	-	TGTGCCAGCAGCTTCATGGGGAGCTCCTACGAGCAGTACTTC	CASSFMGSSYEQYF
TRBV18	TRBJ2-5	-	TRBD1	TGTGCCAGCTGGAGACAGGGAACGTACCAAGAGACCCAGTACTTC	CASWRQGTYQETQYF
TRBV4-1	TRBJ2-7	few	TRBD1	TGCGCCAGCAGCCTACAGGGGGCCCTTGACGAGCAGTACTTC	CASSLQGALDEQYF
TRBV9	TRBJ2-1	-	TRBD1	TGTGCCAGCAGCGGAACCGGGACAGGGGGCCGGAGTGAGCAGTTCTTC	CASSGTGTGGRSEQFF
TRBV6-2/TRBV6-3	TRBJ1-1	-	-	TGTGCCAGCAGTTACTCGTGGGGAGGGGAGGAGAACACTGAAGCTTTCTTT	CASSYSWGGEENTEAFF
TRBV10-3	TRBJ2-7	-	-	TGTGCCACGACGGCCCAGATCTCCTACGAGCAGTACTTC	CATTAQISYEQYF
TRBV10-1	TRBJ1-1	-	-	TGCGCCAGCAGGATGGACCCGAACACTGAAGCTTTCTTT	CASRMDPNTEAFF
TRBV20-1	TRBJ2-7	many	-	TGCAGTGCTCGTTTGACAGGCCTCTCCTACGAGCAGTACTTC	CSARLTGLSYEQYF
TRBV29-1	TRBJ1-1	-	TRBD1	TGCAGCGTGGGACAGGGGGCGATAACTGAAGCTTTCTTT	CSVGQGAITEAFF
TRBV4-2	TRBJ1-4	-	TRBD1	TGTGCCAGCAGCCGCCAGGTCGGGACAGGGGGTCGGAATGAAAAACTGTTTTTT	CASSRQVGTGGRNEKLFF
TRBV29-1	TRBJ2-1	-	TRBD2	TGCAGCGTTGAAGACCTGAGCGGGGTTTCCTACAATGAGCAGTTCTTC	CSVEDLSGVSYNEQFF
TRBV5-4	TRBJ2-1	-	TRBD1	TGTGCCAGCAGCCTGACCCCCGGGACAGGGACCTATGAGCAGTTCTTC	CASSLTPGTGTYEQFF
TRBV11-2	TRBJ2-1	-	-	TGTGCCAGCAGACTCGGGCGGGACTTTTACAATGAGCAGTTCTTC	CASRLGRDFYNEQFF
TRBV24-1	TRBJ2-1	few	-	TGTGCCACCAGTGATTCGAGAGACAATGAGCAGTTCTTC	CATSDSRDNEQFF
TRBV20-1	TRBJ1-5	-	-	TGCAGTGCCGCTTTCGGTAATCAGCCCCAGCATTTT	CSAAFGNQPQHF
TRBV7-9	TRBJ1-1	-	-	TGTGCCAGCAGGCGAAGGACGGACACGGAGTCTGAAGCTTTCTTT	CASRRRTDTESEAFF
TRBV5-1	TRBJ2-3	many	-	TGCGCCAGCAGCTGGACAACAGGCCCAGATACGCAGTATTTT	CASSWTTGPDTQYF
TRBV5-6	TRBJ2-5	few	TRBD1	TGTGCCAGCAGCTTGCGGAGACAGGGGGCAAGTGAGACCCAGTACTTC	CASSLRRQGASETQYF
TRBV21-1	TRBJ1-5	-	-	TGTGCCAGCAGCAAAGAGGAACAGTCTAATCAGCCCCAGCATTTT	CASSKEEQSNQPQHF
TRBV2	TRBJ2-5	-	TRBD1	TGTGCCAGCAGCCCTGGACAGGGTGGAGAGACCCAGAACTTC	CASSPGQGGETQNF
TRBV7-9	TRBJ2-3	-	-	TGTGCCAGCACGAGTTCGGACGGCTCACGCACAGATACGCAGTATTTT	CASTSSDGSRTDTQYF
TRBV21-1	TRBJ2-7	-	-	TGTGCCAGCCGATCCTCCGAGCAGTACTTC	CASRSSEQYF
TRBV9	TRBJ2-3	-	-	TGTGCCAGCAGCTTCAGGGTATCAGCAGATACGCAGTATTTT	CASSFRVSADTQYF
TRBV7-2	TRBJ1-6	-	TRBD1	TGTGCCAGCAGCTTAGGAGTCGACAGGGCCTTAGGACGACCCCTCCACTTT	CASSLGVDRALGRPLHF
TRBV4-2	TRBJ2-7	-	-	TGTGCCAGCAGCCAAGATTTAGGGGGGGCCTACGAGCAGTACTTC	CASSQDLGGAYEQYF
TRBV20-1	TRBJ1-5	-	-	TGCAGTGCTAGAATATTCCAGGGAAAGCAGCCCCAGCATTTT	CSARIFQGKQPQHF
TRBV12-3/TRBV12-4	TRBJ2-1	-	-	TGTGCCAGCAGTCCCGAGGGGAGGCAGTACAATGAGCAGTTCTTC	CASSPEGRQYNEQFF
TRBV12-3/TRBV12-4	TRBJ1-1	-	TRBD1	TGTGCCAGCAGACCCACAGGGGGGCCGAACACTGAAGCTTTCTTT	CASRPTGGPNTEAFF
TRBV12-3/TRBV12-4	TRBJ2-7	many	-	TGTGCCAGCAGCTTGGGACTCACCTACGAGCAGTACTTC	CASSLGLTYEQYF
TRBV5-1	TRBJ2-1	few	TRBD2	TGCGCCAGCAGCGCGGGACTAGCGGGCAATGAGCAGTTCTTC	CASSAGLAGNEQFF
TRBV12-3/TRBV12-4	TRBJ2-7	-	-	TGTGCCAGCAGCTCTCCTTTGGGGGGAGTACCCTACGGGCAGTACTTC	CASSSPLGGVPYGQYF
TRBV29-1	TRBJ1-1	-	-	TGCAGCGTTGAAACCTCACCCGGGCTTGAAGCTTTCTTT	CSVETSPGLEAFF